This T cell receptor (beta chain) was observed in a study of memory CD4+ T cells and cytomegalovirus serostatus. General study points: Each of 65 to 75 CMV-associated TCRbeta sequences occurred in one to five individuals.

Deletions cut 1 base from V and 0 bases from J, with 8 bases between. This CDR3 contains 15 residues. Looked up from germline, CDR1 is MNHNS and CDR2 is SASEGT. This table comes from immunoSEQ multiplex PCR, and its TCRdb copy is limited to in-frame clones, with some not included. Here the sample spans fewer than 75,000 clones, more than 60% being singletons. The sort gate was single viable CD3+CD4+CD8-CD45RO+ cells for memory CD4+ T cells. A word on this clone: What it binds is unknown.

The sequence was obtained from an adult in good health and CMV-seronegative. The chain joins TRBV6-1 to TRBJ2-3, with a tentative D call TRBD1 (6 bases). The sample taken for sequencing was memory CD4+ T cells from blood. This CDR3 reads CASSEGGTSTDTQYF. In DNA form, the CDR3 reads TGTGCCAGCAGTGAAGGGGGGACAAGCACAGATACGCAGTATTTT.